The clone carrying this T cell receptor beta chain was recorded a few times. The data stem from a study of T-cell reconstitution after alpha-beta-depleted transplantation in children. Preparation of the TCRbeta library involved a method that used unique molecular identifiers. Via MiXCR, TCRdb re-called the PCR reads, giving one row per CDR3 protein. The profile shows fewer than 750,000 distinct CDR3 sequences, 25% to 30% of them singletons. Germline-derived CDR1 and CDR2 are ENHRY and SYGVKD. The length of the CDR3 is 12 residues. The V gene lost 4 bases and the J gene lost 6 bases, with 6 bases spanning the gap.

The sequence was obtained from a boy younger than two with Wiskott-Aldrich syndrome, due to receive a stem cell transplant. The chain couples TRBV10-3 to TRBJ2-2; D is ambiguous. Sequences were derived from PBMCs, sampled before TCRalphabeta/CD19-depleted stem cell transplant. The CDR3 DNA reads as TGTGCCATCAGTGCCCTGCCCGGGGAGCTGTTTTTT. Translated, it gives CAISALPGELFF.